Listed below are T cell receptor beta chains from one sample, sequenced in a study of OX40 agonist ivuxolimab in advanced cancers. Assay used: immunoSEQ multiplex PCR; TCRdb lists only in-frame clones, some missing. The table records about 77,000 clones, around 90% of them present only once. Sample: CD4+ or CD8+ T cells sorted from blood, taken in a trial of the OX40 agonist ivuxolimab. These receptors were taken from an adult with an advanced solid tumor such as melanoma, head and neck, liver or kidney cancer. The CDR3 runs from the conserved cysteine through the conserved F or W. The D gene is left open where the match is weak. Not every row has a clone size; where given, it reads once, few, many or a size class.

D	V	size	J	DNA	CDR3
TRBD2	TRBV9	-	TRBJ2-1	TGTGCCAGCAGCACGGGACTAGCGGGAGGCCTCTCCTACAATGAGCAGTTCTTC	CASSTGLAGGLSYNEQFF
-	TRBV6-5	-	TRBJ1-5	TGTGCCAGCAGTTCGGCAGGCAATCAGCCCCAGCATTTT	CASSSAGNQPQHF
TRBD1	TRBV27	-	TRBJ2-2	TGTGCCAGCAGTTTAGATTTTGGACAGGGGCCATACACCGGGGAGCTGTTTTTT	CASSLDFGQGPYTGELFF
-	TRBV5-1	once	TRBJ2-3	TGCGCCAGCAGCCCACAGCGGGCTAGCACAGATACGCAGTATTTT	CASSPQRASTDTQYF
-	TRBV28	-	TRBJ2-5	TGTGCCAGCAGGGGTATATTAGCGAGGGAAGAGACCCAGTACTTC	CASRGILAREETQYF
TRBD1	TRBV5-8	once	TRBJ1-1	TGTGCCAGCAGCTCCCGGGACTCAGGGGGGAGGACTGAAGCTTTCTTT	CASSSRDSGGRTEAFF
-	TRBV25-1	-	TRBJ1-1	TGTGCCAGCAGCGCCCCTTCGGGCCTGAACACTGAAGCTTTCTTT	CASSAPSGLNTEAFF
TRBD2	TRBV9	-	TRBJ2-1	TGTGCCAGCAGCGTCGGGACTAGCGGGATTGATGAGCAGTTCTTC	CASSVGTSGIDEQFF
-	TRBV2	-	TRBJ1-2	TGTGCCAGCAGCCAGGCAATCTCTAACTATGGCTACACCTTC	CASSQAISNYGYTF
-	TRBV4-2	once	TRBJ1-6	TGTGCCAGCAGCCTTAGGGAACAGGGATATAATTCACCCCTCCACTTT	CASSLREQGYNSPLHF
-	TRBV2	-	TRBJ2-7	TGTGCCAGCAGGTACAGCACCTACGAGCAGTACTTC	CASRYSTYEQYF
-	TRBV9	-	TRBJ2-7	TGTGCCAGCAGCGTAGCGGTGGGCAACCATTACGAGCAGTACTTC	CASSVAVGNHYEQYF
TRBD1	TRBV27	-	TRBJ1-4	TGTGCCAGCAGTTTCGCCAGGGGGCTCGACGAAAAACTGTTTTTT	CASSFARGLDEKLFF
-	TRBV6-5	-	TRBJ2-7	TGTGCCAGCAGTTACTCATGGAAGACCTCCTACGAGCAGTACTTC	CASSYSWKTSYEQYF
-	TRBV7-3	-	TRBJ2-1	TGTGCCAGCAGCCCCCGGGGTCGTCTCTACAATGAGCAGTTCTTC	CASSPRGRLYNEQFF
-	TRBV4-1	-	TRBJ1-5	TGCGCCAGCAGCCAAGGTTGGGTGAGGAATCAGCCCCAGCATTTT	CASSQGWVRNQPQHF
-	TRBV7-3	-	TRBJ1-1	TGTGCCAGCAGCTTATTCCAGAACACTGAAGCTTTCTTT	CASSLFQNTEAFF
-	TRBV5-6	-	TRBJ2-7	TGTGCCAGCAGTTTCCCTGGGGGGAGCTCCTACGAGCAGTACTTC	CASSFPGGSSYEQYF
-	TRBV10-3	-	TRBJ1-1	TGTGCCATCAGTGATGCCAGGGACACTGAAGCTTTCTTT	CAISDARDTEAFF
-	TRBV5-8	-	TRBJ2-3	TGTGCCAGCAGGGGGACTCCTAGCACAGATACGCAGTATTTT	CASRGTPSTDTQYF
-	TRBV2	-	TRBJ2-6	TGTGCCAGCAGGAGGGACAACTCTGGGGCCAACGTCCTGACTTTC	CASRRDNSGANVLTF
-	TRBV6-1	-	TRBJ1-3	TGTGCCAGCATCAGGTCTCTTGGAAACACCATATATTTT	CASIRSLGNTIYF
TRBD2	TRBV15	-	TRBJ2-1	TGTGCCACCAGCAGGAGCGGGGGTTCCTACAATGAGCAGTTCTTC	CATSRSGGSYNEQFF
TRBD2	TRBV6-5	-	TRBJ2-5	TGTGCCAGCAGGGGGACTAGCGGGGTACAAGAGACCCAGTACTTC	CASRGTSGVQETQYF
-	TRBV19	few	TRBJ1-5	TGTGCCAGTAGTAGCCGGGGGCCAGGGTATAGCCAGCCCCAGCATTTT	CASSSRGPGYSQPQHF
-	TRBV12-2	once	TRBJ1-4	TGTGCAAGTCGCTTAGAAGGGTGTCATGGGGCAGGGGGCCAAATCACTAATGAAAAACTGTTTTTT	CASRLEGCHGAGGQITNEKLFF
-	TRBV5-1	-	TRBJ1-4	TGCGCCAGCAGCTTCCAACCCGGTGAAAAACTGTTTTTT	CASSFQPGEKLFF
-	TRBV5-5	-	TRBJ2-2	TGTGCCAGCAGCTTTTTGGCGGCCCCCGGGGAGCTGTTTTTT	CASSFLAAPGELFF
-	TRBV10-3	-	TRBJ1-1	TGTGCCATCAAAGGAAACCTGAAGGGAACTGAAGCTTTCTTT	CAIKGNLKGTEAFF
-	TRBV10-3	-	TRBJ1-1	TGTGCCATCAGCAAACAGGGTCCCACTGAAGCTTTCTTT	CAISKQGPTEAFF
-	TRBV5-6	-	TRBJ1-2	TGTGCCAGCAGCACCGTCTATGGCTACACCTTC	CASSTVYGYTF
-	TRBV6-1	-	TRBJ1-2	TGTGCCAGCAGCTGGATTGGCTACACCTTC	CASSWIGYTF
-	TRBV10-3	-	TRBJ2-1	TGTGCCATCAGGGGGATGAGCTCCTACAATGAGCAGTTCTTC	CAIRGMSSYNEQFF
-	TRBV7-3	-	TRBJ2-1	TGTGCCAGCAGCCACAGGGTGGGCAATGAGCAGTTCTTC	CASSHRVGNEQFF
-	TRBV7-6	few	TRBJ1-6	TGTGCCAGCAGCTCGGGGGGACACAATAATTCACCCCTCCACTTT	CASSSGGHNNSPLHF
-	TRBV7-9	few	TRBJ1-3	TGTGCCAGCACCCGTCCACAGGGCCCCTCTGGAAACACCATATATTTT	CASTRPQGPSGNTIYF
-	TRBV7-9	-	TRBJ1-4	TGTGCCAGCAGCTTATCACTCCGGGGGCCTGAAAAACTGTTTTTT	CASSLSLRGPEKLFF
TRBD1	TRBV27	few	TRBJ1-3	TGTGCCAGCAGCCCCAAGGGTTGGACAGGCGGAAACACCATATATTTT	CASSPKGWTGGNTIYF
-	TRBV27	-	TRBJ1-2	TGTGCCAGCAGTTTAGATGGCAGAATAAGTGGTGGCTACACCTTC	CASSLDGRISGGYTF
-	TRBV10-2	-	TRBJ1-2	TGCGCCAGCAGTGAGTCACATCCTAACTATGGCTACACCTTC	CASSESHPNYGYTF
-	TRBV2	-	TRBJ1-1	TGTGCCAGCTGCTACTACACGGGGAGTGAAGCTTTCTTT	CASCYYTGSEAFF
TRBD1	TRBV19	-	TRBJ1-5	TGTGCCAGTAGTTTCCGCCTAGGACAGGGCAGCAATCAGCCCCAGCATTTT	CASSFRLGQGSNQPQHF
-	TRBV28	-	TRBJ1-2	TGTGCCAGCACCATGGTCGGAGAGAACTATGGCTACACCTTC	CASTMVGENYGYTF
-	TRBV27	few	TRBJ1-5	TGTGCCAGCCGTGGGGGGACTCAGCCCCAGCATTTT	CASRGGTQPQHF
TRBD1	TRBV5-6	-	TRBJ1-5	TGTGCCAGCAGCTTCGGAGGCAACAGGGGGGCGAATCAGCCCCAGCATTTT	CASSFGGNRGANQPQHF
TRBD1	TRBV19	once	TRBJ1-5	TGTGCCAGTAGTCCCAGACAGGGGATGACTCAGCCCCAGCATTTT	CASSPRQGMTQPQHF